The source of this T cell receptor beta chain is a study of blood T cell repertoires in COVID-19 (TCRdb year 2020). Some background on the complete study: Samples covering the acute and convalescent phases of COVID-19 were provided by collaborators in the United States, Italy and Spain. The sample metadata nearly always contained a de-identified subject ID, COVID-19 status, age in years and sex. The material from the prospective study consisted of cDNA or gDNA derived from T cells, B-cell-depleted T cells, or PBMCs. The repertoires were made available in a free public database intended to serve as a resource for research on the immune response to SARS-CoV-2. Subjects who had been exposed to COVID-19, were actively infected with it, or had recovered from it provided the deeply sampled blood TCRbeta repertoires that made up the dataset. Where HLA class I and class II types were available, the types were taken from metadata supplied by the sample provider, not from assay-based typing. Samples were obtained from the ongoing ImmuneRACE study (first 160 participants) and from 1,254 subjects provided by 6 global collaborators.

TCRbeta CDR3 regions were amplified from genomic DNA using the immunoSEQ Assay, a bias-controlled multiplex PCR. As for the authors' bioinformatics: The number of nucleated cells in each sample was estimated from the amplification of reference gene primers within the assay. Sequence reads were collapsed and filtered to measure the absolute abundance of every unique TCRbeta CDR3 rearrangement. For each sample, productive Simpson clonality was calculated as the square root of Simpson's diversity index over productive rearrangements. In TCRdb, the immuneACCESS table is reduced to in-frame sequences with V and J assigned. These tables do not hold every clone; where another copy was compared, an unresolved V gene accounts for under half, and the others remain unexplained. V and J calls and clone size are given by that table; D and trimming were obtained from the DNA. Here the sample has 200,000 to 250,000 clones; under 90% occur a single time. About 8.9% of the sample is taken by the ten largest.

Findings and caveats that apply to the study as a whole: How much clinical and demographic metadata was included differed by source and by participant, and the metadata was provided uncurated.

Participants in the prospective study were enrolled through a virtual design, were aged about 18 to 90 years, and lived in roughly 26 United States geographic areas. In the prospective study, cohorts were assigned on the basis of participant-reported clinical history obtained from a screening survey and a study questionnaire. Mobile phlebotomists in the prospective study collected whole blood, serum and a nasopharyngeal or oropharyngeal swab from every participant. Over an approximately 2-month period, participants in the prospective study had the option of providing additional blood draws and questionnaires. Before DNA extraction, blood samples from the prospective study were shipped at room temperature or frozen. Remarks on this clone: It lacks a known antigen. No per-base quality is available; no much larger clone lies one base away.

The source material was PBMCs or T cells enriched from blood (not recorded which). The origin of this receptor is a woman aged 50 to 60 with acute COVID-19.

The DNA is TGTGCCAGCAGTAGCCCCGGGACAGGGGGTGGCATTCAGTACTTC. Translated, this is CASSSPGTGGGIQYF. This chain joins TRBV28 to TRBJ2-4; 11 central bases correspond to TRBD1. The CDR3 spans 15 residues, from the cysteine through the phenylalanine. CDR3 DNA only is kept here, 45 bases in frame from base 1. From the germline V gene, CDR1 is MDHEN and CDR2 is SYDVKM. V loses 5 bases at its end and J loses 9 bases; junction bases beyond the gene matches: 9.